These T cell receptor beta chains were read from a single sample in a study of neoadjuvant nivolumab and ipilimumab in lung cancer. The data were produced by immunoSEQ multiplex PCR, yet TCRdb's version contains in-frame clones alone and is incomplete. The data show roughly 28,000 clones, with about 83% seen just once and just over 5% held by the top ten. The input for sequencing was tumor tissue, taken after neoadjuvant nivolumab, alone or with ipilimumab, at or shortly before surgery. The receptors here all came from an adult with non-small cell lung cancer. CDR3s include the opening cysteine and the closing phenylalanine or tryptophan. The D gene is left open where the match is weak. Clone size is shown for a subset of rows, as once, few, many or a class of expanded clone.

abundance: .
len: 15
v_gene: TRBV6-4
d_gene: .
j_gene: TRBJ2-3
CDR3aa: CASSVGGTNTDTQYF
CDR3nt: TGTGCCAGCAGTGTCGGCGGGACGAACACAGATACGCAGTATTTT

abundance: .
len: 15
v_gene: TRBV10-3
d_gene: TRBD1
j_gene: TRBJ1-3
CDR3aa: CAIANHRGGGNTIYF
CDR3nt: TGTGCCATCGCGAACCACAGGGGAGGCGGAAACACCATATATTTT

abundance: .
len: 14
v_gene: TRBV6-6
d_gene: TRBD1
j_gene: TRBJ2-3
CDR3aa: CASRSGGSTNTQYF
CDR3nt: TGTGCCAGCAGATCAGGGGGCAGCACGAATACGCAGTATTTT

abundance: .
len: 15
v_gene: TRBV7-2
d_gene: TRBD2
j_gene: TRBJ2-1
CDR3aa: CASSFAGTSGGEQFF
CDR3nt: TGTGCCAGCAGCTTCGCCGGGACTAGCGGGGGTGAGCAGTTCTTC

abundance: .
len: 16
v_gene: TRBV5-1
d_gene: TRBD1
j_gene: TRBJ1-3
CDR3aa: CASSSGQGQGRNTIYF
CDR3nt: TGCGCCAGCAGCAGCGGACAGGGACAGGGCAGAAACACCATATATTTT

abundance: .
len: 13
v_gene: TRBV6-6
d_gene: TRBD1
j_gene: TRBJ1-1
CDR3aa: CASSRTGDTEAFF
CDR3nt: TGTGCCAGCAGTCGGACAGGGGACACTGAAGCTTTCTTT

abundance: .
len: 13
v_gene: TRBV6-1
d_gene: .
j_gene: TRBJ2-6
CDR3aa: CASKNPGANVLTF
CDR3nt: TGTGCCAGCAAAAACCCTGGGGCCAACGTCCTGACTTTC

abundance: .
len: 17
v_gene: TRBV30
d_gene: .
j_gene: TRBJ2-6
CDR3aa: CAWSVWGVEAGANVLTF
CDR3nt: TGTGCCTGGAGTGTGTGGGGGGTAGAAGCTGGGGCCAACGTCCTGACTTTC

abundance: .
len: 13
v_gene: TRBV6-6
d_gene: .
j_gene: TRBJ1-6
CDR3aa: CASSTNRDSPLHF
CDR3nt: TGTGCCAGCAGTACGAACAGGGATTCACCCCTCCACTTT

abundance: .
len: 14
v_gene: TRBV30
d_gene: TRBD1
j_gene: TRBJ1-5
CDR3aa: CAWSPGQGFQPQHF
CDR3nt: TGTGCCTGGAGCCCGGGACAGGGATTTCAGCCCCAGCATTTT

abundance: .
len: 15
v_gene: TRBV18
d_gene: TRBD1
j_gene: TRBJ1-1
CDR3aa: CASSTLARGPTEAFF
CDR3nt: TGTGCCAGCTCAACCCTCGCCAGGGGGCCCACTGAAGCTTTCTTT

abundance: .
len: 16
v_gene: TRBV19
d_gene: TRBD1
j_gene: TRBJ1-4
CDR3aa: CASSTDTGATNEKLFF
CDR3nt: TGTGCCAGTAGTACCGACACAGGGGCAACTAATGAAAAACTGTTTTTT

abundance: once
len: 15
v_gene: TRBV5-1
d_gene: TRBD1
j_gene: TRBJ2-5
CDR3aa: CASSIGQAGRETQYF
CDR3nt: TGCGCCAGCAGCATCGGACAGGCTGGGAGAGAGACCCAGTACTTC

abundance: .
len: 15
v_gene: TRBV18
d_gene: .
j_gene: TRBJ1-3
CDR3aa: CASSHSRESGNTIYF
CDR3nt: TGTGCCAGCTCACACAGCAGGGAGTCTGGAAACACCATATATTTT

abundance: .
len: 12
v_gene: TRBV7-6
d_gene: .
j_gene: TRBJ2-3
CDR3aa: CASSFGTDTQYF
CDR3nt: TGTGCCAGCAGCTTCGGAACAGATACGCAGTATTTT

abundance: .
len: 14
v_gene: TRBV6-5
d_gene: .
j_gene: TRBJ2-3
CDR3aa: CASSYGGPTDTQYF
CDR3nt: TGTGCCAGCAGTTACGGAGGGCCCACAGATACGCAGTATTTT

abundance: .
len: 15
v_gene: TRBV11-2
d_gene: TRBD1
j_gene: TRBJ2-2
CDR3aa: CASSLLQGDTGELFF
CDR3nt: TGTGCCAGCAGCTTACTACAGGGGGACACCGGGGAGCTGTTTTTT

abundance: .
len: 15
v_gene: TRBV18
d_gene: .
j_gene: TRBJ2-7
CDR3aa: CASSPNTGVGYEQYF
CDR3nt: TGTGCCAGCTCACCAAATACGGGAGTTGGTTACGAGCAGTACTTC

abundance: .
len: 16
v_gene: TRBV9
d_gene: .
j_gene: TRBJ2-6
CDR3aa: CASSPPRGTGANVLTF
CDR3nt: TGTGCCAGCAGTCCCCCCCGGGGCACTGGGGCCAACGTCCTGACTTTC

abundance: .
len: 17
v_gene: TRBV4-2
d_gene: .
j_gene: TRBJ2-1
CDR3aa: CASSQDTAQSYANEQFF
CDR3nt: TGTGCCAGCAGCCAAGATACCGCCCAGTCCTACGCCAATGAGCAGTTCTTC

abundance: .
len: 12
v_gene: TRBV7-6
d_gene: .
j_gene: TRBJ1-5
CDR3aa: CASSLREQPQHF
CDR3nt: TGTGCCAGCAGCTTACGGGAGCAGCCCCAGCATTTT

abundance: .
len: 14
v_gene: TRBV18
d_gene: .
j_gene: TRBJ2-7
CDR3aa: CASSPISQGYEQYF
CDR3nt: TGTGCCAGCTCACCCATCAGCCAGGGGTACGAGCAGTACTTC

abundance: .
len: 14
v_gene: TRBV6-6
d_gene: .
j_gene: TRBJ2-3
CDR3aa: CASSYSKGTDTQYF
CDR3nt: TGTGCCAGCAGTTACTCAAAGGGCACAGATACGCAGTATTTT

abundance: .
len: 13
v_gene: TRBV5-1
d_gene: .
j_gene: TRBJ1-1
CDR3aa: CASTEGQNTEAFF
CDR3nt: TGCGCCAGCACGGAAGGGCAGAACACTGAAGCTTTCTTT

abundance: .
len: 13
v_gene: TRBV18
d_gene: .
j_gene: TRBJ2-7
CDR3aa: CASSSSRVDEQYF
CDR3nt: TGTGCCAGCTCATCGAGCAGGGTTGACGAGCAGTACTTC

abundance: .
len: 13
v_gene: TRBV5-1
d_gene: TRBD1
j_gene: TRBJ1-1
CDR3aa: CASSFPDRVVAFF
CDR3nt: TGCGCCAGCAGCTTTCCGGACAGGGTGGTTGCTTTCTTT

abundance: .
len: 16
v_gene: TRBV9
d_gene: .
j_gene: TRBJ1-3
CDR3aa: CASSPAIGFLRNTIYF
CDR3nt: TGTGCCAGCAGCCCGGCCATCGGGTTCCTTAGAAACACCATATATTTT

abundance: .
len: 17
v_gene: TRBV30
d_gene: .
j_gene: TRBJ1-5
CDR3aa: CAWSVQRRIGGNQPQHF
CDR3nt: TGTGCCTGGAGTGTACAGAGGAGAATAGGGGGCAATCAGCCCCAGCATTTT

abundance: .
len: 15
v_gene: TRBV11-3
d_gene: TRBD2
j_gene: TRBJ2-1
CDR3aa: CASSFGLAGTDEQFF
CDR3nt: TGTGCCAGCAGCTTCGGACTAGCGGGAACGGATGAGCAGTTCTTC

abundance: once
len: 14
v_gene: TRBV11-2
d_gene: .
j_gene: TRBJ2-1
CDR3aa: CASSLLTSYNEQFF
CDR3nt: TGTGCCAGCAGCTTACTCACTAGTTACAATGAGCAGTTCTTC

abundance: .
len: 19
v_gene: TRBV5-1
d_gene: .
j_gene: TRBJ2-3
CDR3aa: CASSLYGLPRLNPTDTQYF
CDR3nt: TGCGCCAGCAGCTTGTACGGGCTTCCCCGTCTTAATCCGACAGATACGCAGTATTTT

abundance: few
len: 14
v_gene: TRBV30
d_gene: TRBD1
j_gene: TRBJ2-3
CDR3aa: CAWRGDREADTQYF
CDR3nt: TGTGCCTGGAGGGGGGACAGGGAGGCAGATACGCAGTATTTT

abundance: .
len: 13
v_gene: TRBV7-6
d_gene: .
j_gene: TRBJ1-2
CDR3aa: CASSLSDLYGYTF
CDR3nt: TGTGCCAGCAGCTTATCGGACCTCTATGGCTACACCTTC

abundance: once
len: 12
v_gene: TRBV18
d_gene: .
j_gene: TRBJ2-5
CDR3aa: CASSPRVETQYF
CDR3nt: TGTGCCAGCTCACCCCGAGTTGAGACCCAGTACTTC

abundance: .
len: 15
v_gene: TRBV7-2
d_gene: .
j_gene: TRBJ1-4
CDR3aa: CASSSSGRGDEKLFF
CDR3nt: TGTGCCAGCAGCTCCTCGGGCAGGGGAGATGAAAAACTGTTTTTT

abundance: .
len: 14
v_gene: TRBV6-5
d_gene: .
j_gene: TRBJ2-1
CDR3aa: CASSDRWSRDEQFF
CDR3nt: TGTGCCAGCAGTGACAGGTGGAGTAGGGATGAGCAGTTCTTC

abundance: .
len: 13
v_gene: TRBV18
d_gene: .
j_gene: TRBJ1-1
CDR3aa: CASSPTRETEAFF
CDR3nt: TGTGCCAGCTCACCAACGAGGGAAACTGAAGCTTTCTTT

abundance: .
len: 14
v_gene: TRBV29-1
d_gene: TRBD1
j_gene: TRBJ1-4
CDR3aa: CSVEGTGTNEKLFF
CDR3nt: TGCAGCGTTGAAGGGACAGGGACTAATGAAAAACTGTTTTTT

abundance: .
len: 13
v_gene: TRBV6-5
d_gene: TRBD1
j_gene: TRBJ1-6
CDR3aa: CASRDREASPLHF
CDR3nt: TGTGCCAGCAGAGACAGGGAAGCTTCACCCCTCCACTTT

abundance: .
len: 14
v_gene: TRBV7-3
d_gene: .
j_gene: TRBJ1-1
CDR3aa: CASSGTKGDTEAFF
CDR3nt: TGTGCCAGCAGCGGGACTAAAGGGGACACTGAAGCTTTCTTT

abundance: .
len: 15
v_gene: TRBV30
d_gene: .
j_gene: TRBJ1-2
CDR3aa: CAWSRVGGANYGYTF
CDR3nt: TGTGCCTGGAGTCGAGTGGGAGGGGCTAACTATGGCTACACCTTC

abundance: .
len: 13
v_gene: TRBV6-5
d_gene: TRBD1
j_gene: TRBJ2-7
CDR3aa: CASNPTGGREQYF
CDR3nt: TGTGCCAGCAATCCGACAGGGGGACGCGAGCAGTACTTC

abundance: once
len: 17
v_gene: TRBV4-2
d_gene: TRBD1
j_gene: TRBJ1-2
CDR3aa: CASSQDLQGASGYGYTF
CDR3nt: TGTGCCAGCAGCCAAGATCTTCAGGGGGCGTCAGGCTATGGCTACACCTTC

abundance: .
len: 12
v_gene: TRBV10-3
d_gene: .
j_gene: TRBJ2-3
CDR3aa: CAISGAQDTQYF
CDR3nt: TGTGCCATCAGTGGGGCCCAAGATACGCAGTATTTT

abundance: .
len: 13
v_gene: TRBV10-3
d_gene: .
j_gene: TRBJ2-1
CDR3aa: CAIDREGNNEQFF
CDR3nt: TGTGCCATCGACAGAGAAGGAAACAATGAGCAGTTCTTC

abundance: .
len: 16
v_gene: TRBV27
d_gene: TRBD1
j_gene: TRBJ1-1
CDR3aa: CASSFTYRGRDTEAFF
CDR3nt: TGTGCCAGCAGTTTCACCTACAGGGGGCGAGACACTGAAGCTTTCTTT

abundance: .
len: 15
v_gene: TRBV4-1
d_gene: .
j_gene: TRBJ2-7
CDR3aa: CASSQDFPGSYEQYF
CDR3nt: TGCGCCAGCAGCCAAGATTTCCCCGGATCCTACGAGCAGTACTTC

abundance: .
len: 16
v_gene: TRBV11-2
d_gene: .
j_gene: TRBJ2-2
CDR3aa: CASSSSGLLNTGELFF
CDR3nt: TGTGCCAGCAGCTCAAGCGGACTCTTGAACACCGGGGAGCTGTTTTTT

abundance: .
len: 15
v_gene: TRBV11-3
d_gene: .
j_gene: TRBJ2-1
CDR3aa: CASSLEGGIYNEQFF
CDR3nt: TGTGCCAGCAGCTTAGAGGGTGGAATCTACAATGAGCAGTTCTTC

abundance: once
len: 14
v_gene: TRBV5-4
d_gene: TRBD1
j_gene: TRBJ1-5
CDR3aa: CASSLGQGEQPQHF
CDR3nt: TGTGCCAGCAGCTTGGGGCAGGGGGAGCAGCCCCAGCATTTT